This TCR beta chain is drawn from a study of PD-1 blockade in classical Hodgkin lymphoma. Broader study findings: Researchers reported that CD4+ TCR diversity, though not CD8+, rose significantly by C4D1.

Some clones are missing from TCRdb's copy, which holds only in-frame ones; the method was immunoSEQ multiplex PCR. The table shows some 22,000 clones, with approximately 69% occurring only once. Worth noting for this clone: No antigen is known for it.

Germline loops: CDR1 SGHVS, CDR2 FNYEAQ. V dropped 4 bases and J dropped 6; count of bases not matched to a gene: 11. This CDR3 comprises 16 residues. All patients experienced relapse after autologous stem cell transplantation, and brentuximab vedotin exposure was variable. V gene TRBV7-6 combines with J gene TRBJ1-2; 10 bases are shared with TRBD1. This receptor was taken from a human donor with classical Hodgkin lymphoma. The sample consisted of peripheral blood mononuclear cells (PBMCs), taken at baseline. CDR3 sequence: CASSSLGTGEGHGYTF. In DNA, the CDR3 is TGTGCCAGCAGCTCCCTAGGGACAGGGGAGGGGCATGGCTACACCTTC.